This T cell receptor beta chain was recorded in a study of T cell responses to AZD1222 COVID-19 vaccine. TCRdb keeps only in-frame clones here, not all; method: immunoSEQ multiplex PCR. The data hold about 140,000 clones, with around 94% observed a single time. Findings and caveats of the study: Donors were largely white British and mainly female; clonal diversity was possibly underestimated. Of spike-specific TCRs, nearly half reportedly target regions left unmutated in variants. Only after the peak T cell response were repertoires sampled. An increase in Spike-specific TCR breadth and depth was observed after two AZD1222 doses.

Note on this clone: Its antigen is not identified.

This receptor was obtained from an adult who had recovered from COVID-19. The sample here was peripheral blood, taken after recovery from COVID-19.

CDR3 coding DNA: TGTGCCAGCAGTTCTCCCCCGGGATCACCCTCCTATAATTCACCCCTCCACTTT. Translation gives CASSSPPGSPSYNSPLHF. This rearrangement joins TRBV27 to TRBJ1-6, with D hard to call. CDR3 size: 18 residues. Germline CDR1 and CDR2: MNHEY and SMNVEV (reference sequence). V was cut by 4 bases and J by 0 bases, with 16 bases left in between.